These 10 T cell receptor beta chains came from one sample sequenced in a study of T-cell memory formation after mild COVID-19. TCRdb fed the 5' RACE reads into MiXCR, producing one record per CDR3 protein. The sample contains 300,000 to 350,000 distinct CDR3 sequences, roughly 15% of which appear only once. Sequencing was done on a sample of PBMCs or a T cell subset sorted from them (not recorded which). Receptor source: a man between 18 and 35 years old who had mild COVID-19 (a few samples of this study predate the infection). Cell type and time point are not known.

The genes are TRBV5-6 and TRBJ2-7; 9 bases line up with TRBD1. The junction had 9 bases not matched to a gene; V was cut back by 4 bases and J by 4 bases. Germline V gives CDR1 SGHDT, CDR2 YYEEEE. The CDR3 loop spans 15 amino acids. The CDR3 is CASSLWNRGQYEQYF. In DNA, the CDR3 is TGTGCCAGCAGCCTATGGAACAGGGGGCAGTACGAGCAGTACTTC.

In its sample, this clonotype was seen a few times. The chain recombines TRBV3-1 with TRBJ2-7; 9 bases fit TRBD2. Germline lookup yields CDR1 LGHDT and CDR2 YNNKEL (reference sequence). The ends lost 6 bases at V and 3 bases at J; junction bases unmatched: 9. The length of the CDR3 is 15 residues. The CDR3 here is CASRLSSGTSYEQYF. CDR3 coding DNA: TGTGCCAGCAGGCTGTCTAGCGGGACTAGCTACGAGCAGTACTTC.

This rearrangement joins TRBV19 to TRBJ2-6; D remains unclear. CDR3 length: 13 amino acids. Germline values: CDR1 LNHDA, CDR2 SQIVND (reference sequence). V was shortened by 11 bases and J by 0 bases, with 8 bases between the two germline ends. CDR3: CAGSSSGANVLTF. CDR3 bases: TGTGCCGGCAGTAGCTCTGGGGCCAACGTCCTGACTTTC. Drawing the rest from reference TRBV19 and TRBJ2-6, the complete variable domain is DGGITQSPKYLFRKEGQNVTLSCEQNLNHDAMYWYRQDPGQGLRLIYYSQIVNDFQKGDIAEGYSVSREKKESFPLTVTSAQKNPTAFYLCAGSSSGANVLTFGAGSRLTVL.

The chain couples TRBV9 to TRBJ1-1; D gene ambiguous. The CDR3 spans 13 residues. Between the trimmed V and J ends, which lost 0 bases and 3 bases, there was a span of 6 bases. Per the germline V gene, CDR1 is SGDLS and CDR2 is YYNGEE. CDR3 DNA sequence: TGTGCCAGCAGCGTAGACAGATACACTGAAGCTTTCTTT. Encoded protein: CASSVDRYTEAFF.

CDR3 DNA sequence: TGTGCCAGCCGGGACAGGGACCACGAGCAGTACTTC. It specifies CASRDRDHEQYF. The chain uses TRBV7-2 and TRBJ2-7, with 9 bases lining up with TRBD1. The CDR3 extends over 12 amino acids. The germline V gene has CDR1 SGHTA and CDR2 FQGNSA. The V gene end was trimmed by 8 bases and the J gene end by 5 bases; junction bases not matched to a gene: 4.

The J gene is TRBJ2-2, the V gene TRBV7-2, with a tentative D call TRBD1 (5 bases). This CDR3 contains 16 residues. V was clipped by 2 bases and J by 1 base, with 11 bases between them. The germline V gene has CDR1 SGHTA and CDR2 FQGNSA. CDR3 DNA sequence: TGTGCCAGCAGCTTACGTCCAGGGCGGAACACCGGGGAGCTGTTTTTT. Amino acids: CASSLRPGRNTGELFF.

This clonotype has more than one count but fewer than ten. The chain uses TRBV6-5 and TRBJ1-2; 8 positions agree with TRBD1. The CDR3 has 13 amino acids. Losses at the gene ends were 5 bases for V and 7 bases for J; bases not matched to a gene: 6. The germline V gene encodes CDR1 MNHEY and CDR2 SVGAGI. The CDR3 here is CASSGDRLLGYTF. CDR3 in DNA: TGTGCCAGCAGTGGGGACAGGCTTCTTGGCTACACCTTC.

There are a few counts of this clonotype. J is TRBJ1-3 and V is TRBV2, with 8 bases matching TRBD1. The germline gives CDR1 SNHLY, CDR2 FYNNEI. This CDR3 is built from 15 residues. Germline trimming cut 2 bases from V and 4 bases from J; bases unmatched to any gene: 4. The CDR3 loop reads CASSEWTGTGNTIYF. CDR3 nucleotide sequence: TGTGCCAGCAGTGAATGGACAGGGACCGGAAACACCATATATTTT.

The chain couples TRBV10-3 to TRBJ2-3; D is unresolved. Germline CDR1 ENHRY, CDR2 SYGVKD. V shed 0 bases and J shed 4 bases, with 5 bases lying between them. The CDR3 runs 13 residues. CDR3 bases: TGTGCCATCAGTGAGTCGGCCCCAGATACGCAGTATTTT. It specifies CAISESAPDTQYF.

This clonotype was observed a handful of times. V and J are TRBV5-1 and TRBJ2-3; 8 bases are shared with TRBD2. The trim removed 2 bases at V and 1 base at J, leaving 6 bases unmatched. Germline V gene data show CDR1 as SGHRS and CDR2 as YFSETQ. The CDR3 sequence is 16 residues long. The CDR3 spells CASSLVRGVGTDTQYF. The CDR3 DNA follows: TGCGCCAGCAGCTTAGTGCGGGGGGTCGGCACAGATACGCAGTATTTT.